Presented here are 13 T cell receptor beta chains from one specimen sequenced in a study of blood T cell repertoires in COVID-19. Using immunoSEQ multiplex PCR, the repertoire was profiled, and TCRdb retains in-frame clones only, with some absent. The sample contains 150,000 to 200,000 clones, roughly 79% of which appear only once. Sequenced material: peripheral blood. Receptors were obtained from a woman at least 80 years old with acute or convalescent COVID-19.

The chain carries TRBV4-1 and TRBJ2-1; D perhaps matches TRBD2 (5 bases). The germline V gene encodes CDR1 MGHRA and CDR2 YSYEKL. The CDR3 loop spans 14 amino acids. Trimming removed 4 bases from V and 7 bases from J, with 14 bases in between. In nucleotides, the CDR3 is TGCGCCAGCAGCCCCCTAGGATCGGGGAATGAGCAGTTCTTC. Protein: CASSPLGSGNEQFF.

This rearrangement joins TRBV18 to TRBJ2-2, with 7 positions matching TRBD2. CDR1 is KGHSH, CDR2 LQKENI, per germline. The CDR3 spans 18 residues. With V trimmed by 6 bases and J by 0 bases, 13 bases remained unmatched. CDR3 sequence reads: CASSADASGVANTGELFF. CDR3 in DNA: TGTGCCAGCTCGGCGGATGCTAGCGGAGTTGCGAACACCGGGGAGCTGTTTTTT.

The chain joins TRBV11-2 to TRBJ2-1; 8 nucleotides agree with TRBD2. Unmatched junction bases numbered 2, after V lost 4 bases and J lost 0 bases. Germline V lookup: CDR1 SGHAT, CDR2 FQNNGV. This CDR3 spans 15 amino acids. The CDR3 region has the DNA TGTGCCAGCAGCTCACTAGCGGCCTCCTACAATGAGCAGTTCTTC. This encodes CASSSLAASYNEQFF.

CDR3 sequence (DNA): TGCACCAGCAGCCAAGAATGGGAGGGCAATTCACCCCTCCACTTT. Translation: CTSSQEWEGNSPLHF. The chain joins TRBV1 to TRBJ1-6. TRBV1 constitutes a pseudogene. CDR3 length: 15 residues.

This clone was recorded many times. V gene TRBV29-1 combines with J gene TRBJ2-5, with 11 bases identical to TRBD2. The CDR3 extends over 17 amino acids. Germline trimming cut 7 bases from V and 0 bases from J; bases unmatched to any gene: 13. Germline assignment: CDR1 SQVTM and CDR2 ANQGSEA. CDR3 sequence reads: CSAGLIGTSGYQETQYF. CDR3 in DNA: TGCAGCGCCGGCCTCATCGGGACTAGCGGTTACCAAGAGACCCAGTACTTC.

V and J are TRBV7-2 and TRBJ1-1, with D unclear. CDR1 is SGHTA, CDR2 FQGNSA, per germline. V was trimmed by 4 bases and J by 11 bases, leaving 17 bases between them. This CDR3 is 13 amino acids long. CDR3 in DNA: TGTGCCAGCAGCTCCTCCCGGGTGGAGAGGGCTTTCTTT. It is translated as CASSSSRVERAFF.

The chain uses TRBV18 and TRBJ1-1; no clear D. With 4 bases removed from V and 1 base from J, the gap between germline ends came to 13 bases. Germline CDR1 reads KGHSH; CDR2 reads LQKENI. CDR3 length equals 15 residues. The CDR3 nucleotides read TGTGCCAGCTCACGCAGTCTCGCCTCGAACACTGAAGCTTTCTTT. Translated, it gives CASSRSLASNTEAFF.

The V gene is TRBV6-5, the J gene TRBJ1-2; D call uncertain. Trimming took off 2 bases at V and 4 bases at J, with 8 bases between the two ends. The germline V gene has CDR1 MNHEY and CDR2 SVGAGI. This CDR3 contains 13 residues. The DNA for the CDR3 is TGTGCCAGCAGTTACGCGGAACGCTATGGCTACACCTTC. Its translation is CASSYAERYGYTF.

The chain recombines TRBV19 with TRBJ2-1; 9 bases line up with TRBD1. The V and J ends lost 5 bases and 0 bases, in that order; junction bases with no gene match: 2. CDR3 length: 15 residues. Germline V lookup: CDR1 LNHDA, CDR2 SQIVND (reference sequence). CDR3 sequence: CASSLGQGSYNEQFF. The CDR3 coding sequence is TGTGCCAGTAGTCTGGGACAGGGCTCCTACAATGAGCAGTTCTTC.

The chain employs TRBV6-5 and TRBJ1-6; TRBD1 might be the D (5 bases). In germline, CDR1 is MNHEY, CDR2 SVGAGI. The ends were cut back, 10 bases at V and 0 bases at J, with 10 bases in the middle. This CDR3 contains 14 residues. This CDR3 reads CATRQSSYNSPLHF. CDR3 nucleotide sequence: TGTGCCACCCGACAGAGCTCCTATAATTCACCCCTCCACTTT.

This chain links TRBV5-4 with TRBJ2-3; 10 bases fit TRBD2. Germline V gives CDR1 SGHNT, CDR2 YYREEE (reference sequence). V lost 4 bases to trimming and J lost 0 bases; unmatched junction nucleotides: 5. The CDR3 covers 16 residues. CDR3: CASSTGLATSTDTQYF. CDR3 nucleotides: TGTGCCAGCAGCACGGGACTAGCGACTAGCACAGATACGCAGTATTTT.

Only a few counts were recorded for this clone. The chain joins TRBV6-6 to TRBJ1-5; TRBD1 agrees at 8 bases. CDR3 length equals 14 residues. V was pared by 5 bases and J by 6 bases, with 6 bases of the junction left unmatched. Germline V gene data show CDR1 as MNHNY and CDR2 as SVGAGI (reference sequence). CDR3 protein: CASSPRTGRQPQHF. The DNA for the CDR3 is TGTGCCAGCAGTCCTAGGACAGGGCGTCAGCCCCAGCATTTT.

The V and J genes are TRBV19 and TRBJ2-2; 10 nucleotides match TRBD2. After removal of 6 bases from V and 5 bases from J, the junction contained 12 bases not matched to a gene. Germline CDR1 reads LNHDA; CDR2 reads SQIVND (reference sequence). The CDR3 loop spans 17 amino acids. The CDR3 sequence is CASSPGELAGLTGELFF. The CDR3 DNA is TGTGCCAGTAGCCCTGGGGAACTAGCGGGACTAACCGGGGAGCTGTTTTTT.